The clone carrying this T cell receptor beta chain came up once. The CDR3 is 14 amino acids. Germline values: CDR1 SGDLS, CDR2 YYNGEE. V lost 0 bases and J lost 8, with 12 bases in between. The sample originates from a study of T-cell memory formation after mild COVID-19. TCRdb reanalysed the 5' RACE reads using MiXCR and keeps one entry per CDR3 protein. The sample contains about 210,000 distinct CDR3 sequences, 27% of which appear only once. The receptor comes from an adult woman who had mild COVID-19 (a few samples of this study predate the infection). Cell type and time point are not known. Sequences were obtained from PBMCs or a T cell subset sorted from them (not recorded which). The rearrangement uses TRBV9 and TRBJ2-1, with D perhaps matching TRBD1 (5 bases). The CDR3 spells CASSVGAGLDEQFF. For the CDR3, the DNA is TGTGCCAGCAGCGTAGGGGCAGGGCTCGATGAGCAGTTCTTC.